This paragraph reports one TCR beta chain. Its antigen is unknown. These data belong to a study of CXCR3-negative and CXCR3-positive naive CD8 T cells. Study as a whole: Sequencing yielded approximately 150 million TRB reads, roughly 1.5 +/- 0.3 million per library.

This CDR3 is 16 amino acids long. Germline V CDR1 and CDR2: MNHEY, SVGEGT. The study made its TRB cDNA libraries by 5' RACE, adding UMI labels. TCRdb re-called the 5' RACE reads, yielding one record per CDR3 amino acid sequence without DNA. The data include about 41,000 distinct CDR3 sequences; the top ten clones carry approximately 1.9%. Regarding the study as a whole: For naive cells, CXCR3-negative and CXCR3-positive subsets had similar TRBV-TRBJ usage; for memory cells, usage differed. Fresh PBMCs were used in most assays, and CXCR3 expression partially decreased after cryopreservation.

Sorting was done in triplicate for each CD8+ T cell subset (under 330,000 cells each). The genes are TRBV6-2 or TRBV6-3 and TRBJ2-1; TCRdb proposes TRBD1, but this gene call is untestable without DNA. The clonotype comes from a human donor in good health. Some clones in this sample may be carry-over from other donors' samples. The sequenced material came from naive CXCR3- CD8+ T cells from blood. Subset reported: CD45RO-CCR7+CD27+CD95- naive CD8+ T cells lacking CXCR3 (TNR3-). CDR3 amino acids: CASRDPGTGGINEQFF.